Shown below are 11 T cell receptor beta chains from a single sample sequenced in a study of cytomegalovirus exposure and HLA in healthy donors. PCR primers comprised 60 Vbeta and 13 Jbeta primers. Measured with immunoSEQ multiplex PCR; TCRdb has only the in-frame clones, and not every one. In the table there are around 150,000 clones, 82% of which are singletons. The sample was PBMCs. These receptors all come from a girl aged 10-17 years in good health and CMV-seropositive.

The chain uses TRBV2 and TRBJ2-3; maybe TRBD2 (6 bases). The CDR3 spans 16 residues. Trimming took off 1 base at V and 0 bases at J, with 11 bases between the two ends. The germline V gene encodes CDR1 SNHLY and CDR2 FYNNEI. The chain's CDR3 is CASSEGAGHSTDTQYF. DNA of the CDR3: TGTGCCAGCAGTGAAGGGGCGGGGCATAGCACAGATACGCAGTATTTT. Using reference TRBV2 and TRBJ2-3 for the parts outside the CDR3, the full variable domain is EPEVTQTPSHQVTQMGQEVILRCVPISNHLYFYWYRQILGQKVEFLVSFYNNEISEKSEIFDDQFSVERPDGSNFTLKIRSTKLEDSAMYFCASSEGAGHSTDTQYFGPGTRLTVL.

This clone was picked up a small number of times. The V gene is TRBV2, the J gene TRBJ2-7, with a tentative D call TRBD1 (6 bases). Trimming shortened V by 2 bases and J by 4 bases, and 9 bases separated the two germline ends. The CDR3 runs 13 residues. Germline CDR1 is SNHLY and CDR2 is FYNNEI. CDR3 residues: CASSELQGYEQYF. The DNA for the CDR3 is TGTGCCAGCAGTGAACTACAGGGATACGAGCAGTACTTC.

V gene TRBV9 combines with J gene TRBJ2-5, with 14 bases fitting TRBD2. The CDR3 has 15 amino acids. V lost 3 bases and J lost 4; bases outside the gene matches: 2. Germline V CDR1 and CDR2: SGDLS, YYNGEE. Here the CDR3 reads CASSEGLAGGETQYF. The CDR3 DNA is TGTGCCAGCAGCGAAGGACTAGCGGGAGGAGAGACCCAGTACTTC.

This chain's CDR3 is CASSHMRDEQFF. The CDR3 DNA reads as TGTGCCAGCAGTCATATGAGGGATGAGCAGTTCTTC. The chain joins TRBV28 to TRBJ2-1, with a weak D call TRBD2 (5 bases). CDR1 is MDHEN and CDR2 is SYDVKM in the germline V gene. Between the trimmed V and J ends, which lost 5 bases and 8 bases, there was a span of 10 bases. This CDR3 has 12 residues.

V is TRBV27 and J is TRBJ2-1; no definite D call. The germline CDR1 and CDR2 sequences are MNHEY and SMNVEV (reference sequence). Trimming stripped 5 bases from V and 3 bases from J, with 5 bases between. The CDR3 spans 12 residues. CDR3 sequence: CASSTYYNEQFF. The DNA of the CDR3 is TGTGCCAGCAGTACCTACTACAATGAGCAGTTCTTC.

This clone was seen a few times. The chain is built from TRBV7-8 and TRBJ1-2, with D maybe TRBD1 (5 bases). V was clipped by 0 bases and J by 7 bases, with 15 bases between them. Germline assignment: CDR1 SGHVS and CDR2 FQNEAQ. The CDR3 is 15 amino acids. The CDR3 region is CASSLAGREGTGYTF. CDR3 coding DNA: TGTGCCAGCAGCTTAGCGGGCAGGGAAGGTACTGGCTACACCTTC.

This chain joins TRBV30 and TRBJ2-7; D is uncertain. This CDR3 comprises 8 residues. Per germline, CDR1 GTSNPN and CDR2 SVGIG (reference sequence). In DNA, the CDR3 is TGTGCCTGGAGTGTACCAATAGTC. It specifies CAWSVPIV.

The V call is TRBV7-6, the J call TRBJ2-7, with 8 bases that match TRBD2. The CDR3 totals 15 residues. V shed 3 bases and J 0 bases; nucleotides not matched to a gene: 4. The germline V gene has CDR1 SGHVS and CDR2 FNYEAQ. For the CDR3, the DNA is TGTGCCAGCAGCTTCGGGAGCGGGAGCTCCTACGAGCAGTACTTC. Its protein product is CASSFGSGSSYEQYF.

J is TRBJ2-7 and V is TRBV5-6; TRBD1 matches 8 bases. With 0 bases clipped from V and 9 bases from J, the junction kept 5 bases outside the gene matches. CDR3 length: 13 residues. Germline V CDR1 and CDR2: SGHDT, YYEEEE. The CDR3 nucleotides read TGTGCCAGCAGCTTGGAGATAGGGACAGGGCAGTACTTC. As protein: CASSLEIGTGQYF.

The CDR3 coding sequence is TGTGCCAGTAGTATAAAATCCGTGACAGGGAGTAGGGAGACCCAGTACTTC. This codes for CASSIKSVTGSRETQYF. V is TRBV19 and J is TRBJ2-5; 7 bases agree with TRBD1. Unmatched junction bases numbered 14, after V lost 2 bases and J lost 5 bases. Germline CDR1 reads LNHDA; CDR2 reads SQIVND (reference sequence). The CDR3 consists of 17 residues.

The chain links TRBV6-1 to TRBJ2-3; 10 bases fit TRBD2. Germline loops: CDR1 MNHNS, CDR2 SASEGT. V trimming: 3 bases; J trimming: 4 bases; junction bases outside the gene matches: 10. The CDR3 runs to 17 residues. CDR3 in amino acids: CASSDGSPSGSPDTQYF. The CDR3 nucleotides are TGTGCCAGCAGTGACGGCTCGCCTAGCGGGAGTCCAGATACGCAGTATTTT.